One and the same sample provided the 3 T cell receptor beta chains below, sequenced in a study of vaccination effects on CD4 cells after COVID-19. ViraFEST assay sequencing came after antigen-specific CD4+ T cells were expanded with viral peptide pools. CD4+ T cells were isolated after around ten days of culture. Nucleocapsid antibodies were negative in the vaccine recipients, who had never had SARS-CoV-2 infection. Data came from immunoSEQ multiplex PCR; TCRdb stores just in-frame clones and leaves some out. The sample lists 65,000 to 85,000 clones, roughly 80% occurring once. For these TCRs, the target antigens are not known. Material: CD4+ T cells from PBMCs cultured with SARS-CoV-2 spike peptides, obtained before COVID-19 vaccination. These receptor sequences come from a human donor who received a COVID-19 vaccine.

V and J are TRBV6-5 and TRBJ1-2; TRBD1 might be the D (5 bases). The CDR3 runs 14 residues. V gave up 7 bases and J gave up 4 bases, with 16 bases separating them. Germline lookup yields CDR1 MNHEY and CDR2 SVGAGI. The CDR3: CASTPRGISYGYTF. The CDR3, as DNA: TGTGCCAGCACCCCACGGGGGATTAGCTATGGCTACACCTTC.

This chain uses TRBV5-8 with TRBJ1-1; no firm D call. Trimming shortened V by 7 bases and J by 0 bases, and 16 bases separated the two germline ends. CDR3 length: 15 amino acids. Germline CDR1 and CDR2: SGHTS and YDEGEE. The CDR3 sequence: CASPQIPVVNTEAFF. In DNA, the CDR3 is TGTGCCAGCCCCCAGATACCGGTTGTGAACACTGAAGCTTTCTTT.

The genes are TRBV5-4 and TRBJ1-2, with TRBD1 matching over 11 bases. This CDR3 is 15 amino acids long. V lost 4 bases to trimming and J lost 4 bases; unmatched junction nucleotides: 6. Germline CDR1 reads SGHNT; CDR2 reads YYREEE (reference sequence). CDR3 amino acids: CASSPDRGLFYGYTF. The CDR3 DNA is TGTGCCAGCAGCCCGGACAGGGGGCTTTTCTATGGCTACACCTTC.